This TCR beta chain was obtained from a study of cytotoxic CD8 clonotypes in ibrutinib-treated CLL. The table lists this clone with a few counts. Distinct nucleotide sequences in the sample also encode this CDR3. The CDR3 runs to 13 residues. V shed 4 bases and J 5 bases; nucleotides not matched to a gene: 6. Germline CDR1 SGHKS, CDR2 YYEKEE (reference sequence). The data were produced by immunoSEQ multiplex PCR, yet TCRdb's version contains in-frame clones alone and is incomplete. The sample contains fewer than 25,000 clones, roughly 75% of which appear only once. The specimen was PBMCs, collected before ibrutinib treatment. The clonotype originates from a human donor with chronic lymphocytic leukemia. The chain combines TRBV5-5 with TRBJ2-7; 7 nucleotides line up with TRBD1. CDR3 protein: CASSTTGTDEQYF. The CDR3 nucleotides are TGTGCCAGCAGCACGACAGGGACGGACGAGCAGTACTTC.